This T cell receptor (beta chain) was captured by sequencing in a study of shared clonotypes between healthy human individuals. About the study: Per donor, three plates held CD4 naive cells, three held CD4 memory, two held CD8 naive and one held CD8 memory.

Study-wide points: Incompleteness in sorted-subset sequencing, despite large depth, was shown by rarefaction.

The length of the CDR3 is 16 residues. Germline values: CDR1 MGHDK, CDR2 SYGVNS. With V trimmed by 3 bases and J by 7 bases, 9 bases remained unmatched. Splitting of each subset's genomic DNA was done evenly across several immunoSEQ plates. About 30,000 T cell genomes (around 190 ng DNA) went into each sorted-subset replicate. Sequenced by immunoSEQ multiplex PCR; TCRdb stores in-frame clones only, minus some. In the table there are about 2.4 million clones, more than 80% of which are singletons. As regards this clone: Its cognate antigen is unknown.

This TCR derives from a man between 18 and 29 years old in good health. The chain recombines TRBV25-1 with TRBJ2-1, with TRBD2 matching 10 bases. The material sequenced was naive CD4+ T cells sorted from blood. Subset given: CD45RA+ positively selected. CDR3 in amino acids: CASSEGVSGGANEQFF. The DNA for the CDR3 is TGTGCCAGCAGTGAGGGTGTCAGCGGGGGGGCTAATGAGCAGTTCTTC.